This T cell receptor (beta chain) stems from a study of Ad26.COV2.S vaccination and SARS-CoV-2 variants. The overall study: Donor participated within the Ad26.COV2.S arm of the COV1001 trial. The authors gave Ad26.COV2.S intramuscularly, either once or twice 56 days apart.

Here immunoSEQ multiplex PCR was the method, and the copy in TCRdb shows in-frame clones only, minus some. The sample consists of 350,000 to 450,000 clones, over 80% of them appearing once. Sample treatment: roughly 18 received Ad26.COV2.S at low or high dose, single or two shots; about 5 received placebo; per-sample allocation not given. After the first vaccine or placebo injection, samples were drawn on day 63. The J segment lost 5 bases and the V segment lost 4 bases, leaving 10 bases of the junction unmatched. The CDR3 runs to 15 residues. Germline CDR1 reads MDHEN; CDR2 reads SYDVKM. This material consisted of peripheral blood, taken in a trial of Ad26.COV2.S vaccine versus placebo. This rearrangement joins TRBV28 to TRBJ2-7; 8 bases fit TRBD2. This TCR was recovered from a person aged 18 to 65 who received the Ad26.COV2.S COVID-19 vaccine or a placebo. CDR3 sequence reads: CASSYGLAPLDEQYF. CDR3 nucleotide sequence: TGTGCCAGCAGTTACGGACTAGCCCCGCTAGACGAGCAGTACTTC.